The 18 T cell receptor beta chains given below trace back to one sample, sequenced in a study of shared clonotypes between healthy human individuals. Measured with immunoSEQ multiplex PCR; TCRdb has only the in-frame clones, and not every one. The data contain 2 million to 2.5 million clones, 90% to 96% of them singletons. The source material was naive CD4+ T cells sorted from blood. Subset: CD45RA+ positively selected. These receptors were obtained from a man between 18 and 35 years old in good health.

A single count supports this clone. The rearrangement uses TRBV11-2 and TRBJ1-1, with TRBD1 matching 8 bases. Germline CDR1 SGHAT, CDR2 FQNNGV. J lost 1 base, V lost 7 bases, and 5 bases had no gene match. The CDR3 loop spans 14 amino acids. In nucleotides, the CDR3 is TGTGCCAGCACCCAGGGGGCGCAGAACACTGAAGCTTTCTTT. Translation: CASTQGAQNTEAFF.

V gene TRBV28 combines with J gene TRBJ1-5; 8 bases agree with TRBD1. This CDR3 region has 16 residues. V lost 5 bases to trimming and J lost 3 bases; unmatched junction nucleotides: 9. Germline CDR1 reads MDHEN; CDR2 reads SYDVKM. The CDR3 protein is CASSGTDRDLNQPQHF. The CDR3, as DNA: TGTGCCAGCAGTGGAACGGACAGGGATCTCAATCAGCCCCAGCATTTT.

The V and J genes are TRBV10-2 and TRBJ1-2, with TRBD1 matching 9 bases. The CDR3 is 16 amino acids. V lost 6 bases, J lost 2 bases, and 10 bases stayed unmatched. CDR1 and CDR2 from the germline V gene are WSHSY and SAAADI. DNA for the CDR3: TGCGCCAGCAGGGACCCTAGGACAGGGGAAAACTATGGCTACACCTTC. Protein product: CASRDPRTGENYGYTF.

In DNA, the CDR3 is TGTGCCAGCACCCGCTTGGGGGTTTCCTACGAGCAGTACTTC. This encodes CASTRLGVSYEQYF. The chain carries TRBV7-2 and TRBJ2-7, with D perhaps being TRBD1 or TRBD2 (5 bases each). The germline V gene has CDR1 SGHTA and CDR2 FQGNSA. V was clipped by 7 bases and J by 1 base, with 14 bases between them. The CDR3 is 14 amino acids.

Comment on this clone: Other DNA sequences from this sample encode an identical CDR3 as well. This chain uses TRBV18 with TRBJ2-5, with no clear D. The germline V and J ends were trimmed by 0 bases and 4 bases, with 6 bases remaining between them. Looked up from germline, CDR1 is KGHSH and CDR2 is LQKENI. The CDR3 extends over 13 amino acids. DNA of the CDR3: TGTGCCAGCTCACCACCGATAGGAGAGACCCAGTACTTC. This encodes CASSPPIGETQYF.

Points on this clone: The same CDR3 is also encoded by other DNA sequences in this sample. The J gene is TRBJ2-7, the V gene TRBV5-1; 7 bases map to TRBD2. Germline V gives CDR1 SGHRS, CDR2 YFSETQ. The CDR3 extends over 14 amino acids. V trimming: 2 bases; J trimming: 0 bases; junction bases outside the gene matches: 2. The CDR3 here is CASSFGGNSYEQYF. In nucleotides, the CDR3 is TGCGCCAGCAGCTTCGGGGGGAACTCCTACGAGCAGTACTTC.

V gene TRBV7-9 combines with J gene TRBJ1-6, with a tentative D call TRBD1 (5 bases). The ends were cut back, 5 bases at V and 7 bases at J, with 15 bases in the middle. Germline CDR1 is SEHNR and CDR2 is FQNEAQ (reference sequence). This CDR3 is built from 15 residues. This CDR3 reads CASSLGDGANSPLHF. Written as DNA, the CDR3 is TGTGCCAGCAGCCTCGGGGACGGGGCGAATTCACCCCTCCACTTT.

The chain uses TRBV5-1 and TRBJ2-5, with D tentatively TRBD1 or TRBD2 (5 bases each). Germline CDR1 reads SGHRS; CDR2 reads YFSETQ. The CDR3 loop spans 13 amino acids. V gave up 0 bases and J gave up 8 bases, with 11 bases separating them. CDR3 region: CASSLAGGGTQYF. CDR3 nucleotides: TGCGCCAGCAGCTTGGCGGGTGGGGGAACCCAGTACTTC.

The chain links TRBV5-1 to TRBJ1-1; D gene ambiguous. Trimming took off 3 bases at V and 0 bases at J, with 9 bases between the two ends. The V gene's germline CDR1 is SGHRS and CDR2 YFSETQ. The CDR3 totals 14 residues. CDR3 amino acids: CASSSFQMNTEAFF. The CDR3 DNA follows: TGCGCCAGCAGCTCGTTCCAGATGAACACTGAAGCTTTCTTT.

J is TRBJ1-4 and V is TRBV14; tentatively, D is TRBD1 (5 bases). CDR1 SGHDN and CDR2 FVKESK come from the germline V gene. V was trimmed by 1 base and J by 0 bases, leaving 6 bases between them. The CDR3 is made up of 15 amino acids. CDR3 sequence (DNA): TGTGCCAGCAGCCAAGCAGGGTCAACTAATGAAAAACTGTTTTTT. It specifies CASSQAGSTNEKLFF.

The chain uses TRBV6-5 and TRBJ1-6; 7 bases map to TRBD1. V was pared by 7 bases and J by 6 bases, with 9 bases of the junction left unmatched. This CDR3 contains 15 residues. Germline CDR1 reads MNHEY; CDR2 reads SVGAGI. The CDR3 sequence is CASNTDRRGNSPLHF. The DNA for the CDR3 is TGTGCCAGCAACACGGACAGGAGGGGTAATTCACCCCTCCACTTT.

The rearrangement links TRBV6-5 to TRBJ2-7; 9 bases are a match to TRBD1. Trimming took 2 bases from V and 2 from J; bases not matched to a gene: 7. CDR3 size: 16 residues. Germline values: CDR1 MNHEY, CDR2 SVGAGI. The DNA for the CDR3 is TGTGCCAGCAGTTACCAACAGGGGGCAAGGGCCTACGAGCAGTACTTC. Translating it yields CASSYQQGARAYEQYF.

The V and J genes are TRBV5-1 and TRBJ2-7; 7 bases are shared with TRBD2. Germline CDR1 and CDR2: SGHRS and YFSETQ. This CDR3 has 14 amino acids. V shed 4 bases and J 3 bases; nucleotides not matched to a gene: 7. The CDR3 DNA reads TGCGCCAGCAGCCCGCCCAGCGGGAACTACGAGCAGTACTTC. Translated, it gives CASSPPSGNYEQYF.

This CDR3 is CASTNLLGNYGYTF. DNA of the CDR3: TGTGCCAGCACCAACCTCCTGGGCAACTATGGCTACACCTTC. This rearrangement joins TRBV2 to TRBJ1-2; D unclear. The CDR3 is made up of 14 amino acids. Germline values: CDR1 SNHLY, CDR2 FYNNEI. Trimming stripped 7 bases from V and 2 bases from J, with 14 bases between.

The CDR3: CASRPLSRTGGGETQYF. The CDR3 DNA sequence: TGCGCCAGCAGACCGCTGAGTCGGACAGGGGGCGGGGAGACCCAGTACTTC. The J gene is TRBJ2-5, the V gene TRBV10-2; 11 positions agree with TRBD1. Trimming at V came to 6 bases and at J to 5 bases, leaving 14 bases not matched to a gene. Germline assignment: CDR1 WSHSY and CDR2 SAAADI. CDR3 size: 17 residues.

This clone was observed a single time. Distinct nucleotide sequences in the sample also encode this CDR3. The V gene is TRBV11-2, the J gene TRBJ1-1; 7 positions match TRBD1. The CDR3 runs 14 residues. J gave up 1 base and V 4 bases, and 3 bases lay outside the gene matches. Germline CDR1 and CDR2: SGHAT and FQNNGV. The CDR3 loop is CASSSRTGNTEAFF. CDR3 sequence (DNA): TGTGCCAGCAGCTCCCGGACAGGGAACACTGAAGCTTTCTTT.

The chain employs TRBV9 and TRBJ2-7; 7 bases line up with TRBD1. V shed 4 bases, J shed 3 bases, and the junction held 4 bases outside the gene matches. Germline CDR1 reads SGDLS; CDR2 reads YYNGEE. This CDR3 contains 13 residues. Here the CDR3 reads CASSTRQGYEQYF. CDR3 bases: TGTGCCAGCAGCACCCGACAGGGCTACGAGCAGTACTTC.

Regarding this clone: This sample also contains other DNA sequences that code for the same CDR3. This chain links TRBV7-9 with TRBJ2-2; D perhaps matches TRBD1 (5 bases). The CDR3 runs 13 residues. Germline lookup yields CDR1 SEHNR and CDR2 FQNEAQ (reference sequence). V was pared by 1 base and J by 6 bases, with 6 bases between. In DNA form, the CDR3 reads TGTGCCAGCAGCTTAGAAGGGGCCGGGGAGCTGTTTTTT. Amino acid sequence: CASSLEGAGELFF.